This entry lists 9 T cell receptor beta chains sequenced from one sample in a study of blood T cell repertoires in COVID-19. Some clones are missing from TCRdb's copy, which holds only in-frame ones; the method was immunoSEQ multiplex PCR. The sample has around 120,000 clones, less than 75% seen once. Material for sequencing was peripheral blood. The receptors shown here come from a human donor with acute or convalescent COVID-19. The donor label of this sample is uncertain.

With respect to this clone: This clone may be a read error of a much larger clone one base away. V and J are TRBV11-3 and TRBJ1-1; D not certain. The germline V and J ends were trimmed by 2 bases and 1 base, with 5 bases remaining between them. In germline, CDR1 is SGHNT, CDR2 YENEEA. This CDR3 region has 13 residues. DNA of the CDR3: TGTGCCAGCAGCTTAACGGGGAACACTGAAGCTTTCTTT. Encoded protein: CASSLTGNTEAFF.

This chain joins TRBV4-1 and TRBJ1-4; D is unresolved. The V end lost 8 bases, the J end lost 6 bases, and 10 bases lay between the germline ends. CDR3 length: 12 amino acids. Germline-derived CDR1 and CDR2 are MGHRA and YSYEKL. The CDR3 bases are TGCGCCAGCGCAGGCCCCTATGAAAAACTGTTTTTT. It codes for CASAGPYEKLFF.

V gene TRBV7-2 combines with J gene TRBJ1-4, with 12 bases lining up with TRBD1. The CDR3 consists of 15 residues. CDR1 and CDR2 from the germline V gene are SGHTA and FQGNSA. V shed 5 bases and J 10 bases; nucleotides not matched to a gene: 8. CDR3 sequence: CASSPGTGGGGKLFF. The CDR3 DNA sequence: TGTGCCAGCAGCCCCGGGACAGGGGGCGGGGGAAAACTGTTTTTT.

This clone was seen only a few times. The CDR3 region is CASRPDRAYTEAFF. CDR3 DNA: TGTGCCAGCAGGCCCGACAGGGCCTACACTGAAGCTTTCTTT. J is TRBJ1-1 and V is TRBV27, with 7 bases matching TRBD1. V was pared by 6 bases and J by 3 bases, with 7 bases of the junction left unmatched. In germline, CDR1 is MNHEY, CDR2 SMNVEV (reference sequence). The CDR3 contains 14 residues.

J is TRBJ2-7 and V is TRBV11-2, with 7 bases matching TRBD1. This CDR3 is 15 amino acids long. Germline V gene lookup returns CDR1 SGHAT and CDR2 FQNNGV. V was clipped by 5 bases and J by 3 bases; unmatched bases: 10. Written as DNA, the CDR3 is TGTGCCAGCAGCCTACAGGGGCCGGCACTCTACGAGCAGTACTTC. This codes for CASSLQGPALYEQYF.

The rearrangement uses TRBV14 and TRBJ1-1, with no clear D. CDR1 and CDR2 from the germline V gene are SGHDN and FVKESK. Between the trimmed V and J ends, which lost 4 bases and 2 bases, there was a span of 11 bases. This CDR3 is 14 amino acids long. In nucleotides, the CDR3 is TGTGCCAGCAGCCTTCTGGGCGCAAACACTGAAGCTTTCTTT. This gives the protein CASSLLGANTEAFF.

The chain uses TRBV24-1 and TRBJ2-5, with TRBD2 matching over 13 bases. This CDR3 has 16 residues. V lost 9 bases and J lost 5; bases outside the gene matches: 11. Germline CDR1 reads KGHDR; CDR2 reads SFDVKD. CDR3 coding DNA: TGTGCCACCGCCGAGTTGGGACTAGCGGGAAGGGAGACCCAGTACTTC. Its translation: CATAELGLAGRETQYF.

This clone was detected ten times or more. The chain is built from TRBV9 and TRBJ2-7; D remains unclear. The germline gives CDR1 SGDLS, CDR2 YYNGEE. V shed 7 bases and J shed 3 bases, with 11 bases lying between them. The CDR3 runs to 12 residues. CDR3 protein: CASPSQYYEQYV. CDR3 nucleotide sequence: TGTGCCAGCCCTTCGCAGTACTACGAGCAGTACGTC.

This chain connects TRBV29-1 to TRBJ1-1; no definite D call. The CDR3 extends over 12 amino acids. The germline V gene encodes CDR1 SQVTM and CDR2 ANQGSEA. The CDR3 loop reads CSSRASHTEAFF. The CDR3 coding sequence is TGCAGTTCGCGGGCTTCTCACACTGAAGCTTTCTTT.